This T cell receptor (beta chain) was captured by sequencing in a study of OX40 agonist ivuxolimab in advanced cancers. Generated by immunoSEQ multiplex PCR, the TCRdb table keeps only in-frame clones and is missing some. The sample holds more than 45,000 clones, around nine tenths seen once. V lost 3 bases to trimming and J lost 0 bases, with 13 bases between them. The germline CDR1 and CDR2 sequences are LNHDA and SQIVND (reference sequence). The CDR3 loop spans 16 amino acids. The sample in question was CD4+ or CD8+ T cells sorted from blood, obtained in a trial of the OX40 agonist ivuxolimab. This sequence was found in an adult with an advanced solid tumor such as melanoma, head and neck, liver or kidney cancer. This chain uses TRBV19 with TRBJ2-3; D not resolved. DNA of the CDR3: TGTGCCAGTAGTATGGACCACACCTCCAGCACAGATACGCAGTATTTT. It specifies CASSMDHTSSTDTQYF.